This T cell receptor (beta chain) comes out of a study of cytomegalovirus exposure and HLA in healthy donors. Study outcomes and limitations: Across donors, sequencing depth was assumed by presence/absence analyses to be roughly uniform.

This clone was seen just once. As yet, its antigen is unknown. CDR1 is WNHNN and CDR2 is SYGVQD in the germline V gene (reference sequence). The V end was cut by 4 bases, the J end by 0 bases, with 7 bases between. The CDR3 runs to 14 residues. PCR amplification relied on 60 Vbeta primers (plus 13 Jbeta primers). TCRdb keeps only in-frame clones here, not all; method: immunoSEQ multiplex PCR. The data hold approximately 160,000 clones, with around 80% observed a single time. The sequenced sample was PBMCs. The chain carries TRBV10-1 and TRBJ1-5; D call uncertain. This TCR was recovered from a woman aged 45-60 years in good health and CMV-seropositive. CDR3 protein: CASSVSGSNQPQHF. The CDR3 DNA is TGCGCCAGCAGTGTCTCCGGTAGCAATCAGCCCCAGCATTTT.